The present T cell receptor (beta chain) was sequenced within a study of T cells in localized non-small cell lung cancer. Broader study findings: One tumor region alone was sequenced, and heterogeneity therefore remains possible. Within adjacent lung there appeared a median roughly 60 of the top 100 tumor clones. The greatest T cell clonality was found in uninvolved adjacent lung (higher than in tumor).

V was pared by 5 bases and J by 5 bases, with 15 bases between. This CDR3 contains 13 residues. Germline assignment: CDR1 SQVTM and CDR2 ANQGSEA. This clone was recorded a few times. The antigen remains unidentified. Clones were sequenced by immunoSEQ multiplex PCR, and TCRdb holds only the in-frame ones, with some missing. The sample lists fewer than 40,000 clones, 78% seen once, with about 35% in the top ten. This chain joins TRBV29-1 and TRBJ1-1, with D possibly TRBD1 on 5 matching bases. Specimen: peripheral blood, collected before any cancer treatment. This clonotype originated in a male donor aged 60 or over with stage II squamous cell lung carcinoma. The CDR3 region is CSVRQPGGTEAFF. In nucleotides, the CDR3 is TGCAGCGTTCGACAGCCCGGTGGGACTGAAGCTTTCTTT. The full variable domain, in which reference TRBV29-1 and TRBJ1-1 provide the parts outside the CDR3, is SAVISQKPSRDICQRGTSLTIQCQVDSQVTMMFWYRQQPGQSLTLIATANQGSEATYESGFVIDKFPISRPNLTFSTLTVSNMSPEDSSIYLCSVRQPGGTEAFFGQGTRLTVV.